The 2 T cell receptor beta chains presented below share a single source sample, sequenced in a study of metastatic and nonmetastatic thyroid tumors. No treatment of any kind had been given to any patient before thyroid surgery. TCRdb reanalyzed the PCR reads via MiXCR. Seen here are 15,000 to 20,000 clones, around 23% observed once, and the top ten hold roughly 15%. Sequencing input: adjacent normal tissue. Source of these receptors: a female donor with papillary thyroid cancer or a benign thyroid nodule (not recorded which). Some clones in this sample may be carry-over from other donors' samples.

This clone was seen a handful of times. The V and J genes are TRBV12-3 or TRBV12-4 and TRBJ1-1; no firm D call. This CDR3 has 17 amino acids. Trimming took off 1 base at V and 3 bases at J, with 18 bases between the two ends. For the CDR3, the DNA is TGTGCCAGCAGTTTAGTGGGTATGAGGTTGACTGACACTGAAGCTTTCTTT. This gives the protein CASSLVGMRLTDTEAFF.

This clone was seen at least ten times. The chain employs TRBV6-5 and TRBJ1-1; D perhaps matches TRBD1 (6 bases). Germline loops: CDR1 MNHEY, CDR2 SVGAGI. V was trimmed by 8 bases and J by 0 bases, leaving 16 bases between them. The CDR3 extends over 15 amino acids. The CDR3 protein is CASWPQGDMNTEAFF. The CDR3 nucleotides read TGTGCCAGCTGGCCACAGGGAGACATGAACACTGAAGCTTTCTTT.